This section outlines one T cell receptor (beta chain) sequence together with its context. The germline CDR1 and CDR2 sequences are SGHDN and FVKESK. This CDR3 contains 18 residues. The V and J ends lost 2 bases and 0 bases respectively, with 18 bases between them. The data were taken from a study of T-cell reconstitution after alpha-beta-depleted transplantation in children. TCRbeta library preparation incorporated unique molecular identifiers. TCRdb reanalysed the PCR reads using MiXCR and keeps one entry per CDR3 protein. The sample yields around 410,000 distinct CDR3 sequences, approximately 10% seen once.

This TCR was recovered from a human donor who donated a stem cell graft to a child with acute myeloid leukemia. V is TRBV14 and J is TRBJ2-3; perhaps TRBD1 as D (5 bases). This material consisted of PBMCs from the stem cell graft donor, taken from the stem cell graft. CDR3 sequence (DNA): TGTGCCAGCAGCCAATTGATTTGGGGCCCACCAAGCACAGATACGCAGTATTTT. It encodes CASSQLIWGPPSTDTQYF.